This record concerns one T cell receptor (beta chain) sequence. Original processing notes: Estimation of nucleated cell counts relied on the amplification of reference gene primers. Libraries were prepared by immunoSEQ multiplex PCR; TCRdb keeps only in-frame clonotypes and omits some of them. The V and J calls and clone size come from that table; D and trimming were worked out from the DNA. This sample has fewer than 20,000 clones; approximately 81% occur once, and the top ten carry around a third. These data come from a study of blood T cell repertoires in COVID-19. Study-level background: The samples span acute and convalescent COVID-19 from the United States, Italy and Spain.

In germline, CDR1 is SGHNT, CDR2 YYREEE (reference sequence). The CDR3 loop spans 16 amino acids. V was cut by 0 bases and J by 5 bases, with 18 bases left in between. The chain carries TRBV5-4 and TRBJ2-7, with D possibly TRBD1 on 6 matching bases. This clonotype was obtained from a human donor with active COVID-19. The donor label of this sample is uncertain. The sample taken for sequencing was peripheral blood. CDR3 in DNA: TGTGCCAGCAGCTTGGCAGGGGTGAGGCGTGTGGACGAGCAGTACTTC. Its translation: CASSLAGVRRVDEQYF.